This T cell receptor beta chain originates from a study of blood T cell repertoires in COVID-19. Study in general: COVID-19 samples collected from the United States, Italy and Spain covered acute and convalescent phases.

Seattle patients were enrolled while actively infected and followed longitudinally. The repertoire was sequenced with immunoSEQ multiplex PCR; TCRdb's copy has only in-frame clones and lacks some. The sample comprises about 150,000 clones, approximately 85% of which are singletons, and 6.9% rests with the top ten. The origin of this receptor is a man older than 75 with COVID-19, enrolled during active disease. Sequenced: peripheral blood.

The chain's CDR3 is CASSLEAGGYNEQFF. The CDR3 DNA reads as TGCGCCAGCAGCTTGGAGGCGGGGGGGTACAATGAGCAGTTCTTC. The chain employs TRBV5-1 and TRBJ2-1; 9 positions match TRBD2. This CDR3 spans 15 amino acids. Per the germline V gene, CDR1 is SGHRS and CDR2 is YFSETQ. The V segment lost 0 bases and the J segment 4 bases; nucleotides outside the gene matches: 2.